This TCR beta chain originates from a study of blood T cell repertoires in COVID-19. On the study more broadly: The United States, Italy and Spain were the sources of the acute and convalescent COVID-19 samples. PBMCs, B-cell-depleted T cells, or T cells provided the cDNA or gDNA that made up the material.

As processed by the authors: Estimation of nucleated cell counts was performed using reference gene primer amplification. Some clones are missing from TCRdb's copy, which holds only in-frame ones; the method was immunoSEQ multiplex PCR. Clonal size and the V and J genes are those of that table, whereas D and trimming came from the DNA. In the table there are approximately 97,000 clones, 60% to 80% of which are singletons. V gave up 4 bases and J gave up 2 bases; unmatched junction bases: 16. The CDR3 runs 19 residues. The germline gives CDR1 SGDLS, CDR2 YYNGEE. The rearrangement joins TRBV9 to TRBJ2-3; 10 bases match TRBD1. Sequenced input: peripheral blood. This TCR came from a man in his fifties or sixties with active or convalescent COVID-19. The CDR3 nucleotides read TGTGCCAGCAGCCCATCGGGGGGGACAGGGGCTTTGTACACAGATACGCAGTATTTT. Its protein product is CASSPSGGTGALYTDTQYF. Variable domain in full (rest from reference TRBV9 and TRBJ2-3): DSGVTQTPKHLITATGQRVTLRCSPRSGDLSVYWYQQSLDQGLQFLIQYYNGEERAKGNILERFSAQQFPDLHSELNLSSLELGDSALYFCASSPSGGTGALYTDTQYFGPGTRLTVL.